This T cell receptor beta chain was obtained from a study of OX40 agonist ivuxolimab in advanced cancers. Overall study: Previous treatment with anti-PD-1, anti-PD-L1 or anti-CTLA-4 therapy was allowed; 30% to 50% had received some.

Comments on this clone: Its specificity is not known.

Data came from immunoSEQ multiplex PCR; TCRdb stores just in-frame clones and leaves some out. The profile shows approximately 77,000 clones, 90% to 95% of them singletons. There are 17 residues in the CDR3. Between the trimmed V and J ends, which lost 4 bases and 0 bases, there was a span of 18 bases. The germline V gene has CDR1 LGHNA and CDR2 YSLEER. Findings and caveats of the study: It was also the case that some nonresponders had low normalized T-cell clonal expansion. The study observed clonal expansion of CD4+ and CD8+ blood T cells by week 6 at 0.1 to 3.0 mg/kg.

This TCR came from an adult with an advanced solid tumor such as melanoma, head and neck, liver or kidney cancer. The V call is TRBV4-3, the J call TRBJ1-1; D possibly corresponds to TRBD1 (6 bases). Sequenced here: CD4+ or CD8+ T cells sorted from blood, sampled in a trial of the OX40 agonist ivuxolimab. The CDR3 nucleotides are TGCGCCAGCAGCCTCGTCCAGGGGTCACCACTGAACACTGAAGCTTTCTTT. Protein product: CASSLVQGSPLNTEAFF.